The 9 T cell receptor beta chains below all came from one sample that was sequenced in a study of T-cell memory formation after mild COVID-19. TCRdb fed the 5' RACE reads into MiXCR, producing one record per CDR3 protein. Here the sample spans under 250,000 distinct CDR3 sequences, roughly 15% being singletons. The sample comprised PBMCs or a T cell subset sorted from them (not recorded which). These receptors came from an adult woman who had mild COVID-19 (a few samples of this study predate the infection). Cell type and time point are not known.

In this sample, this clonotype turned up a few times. CDR3 residues: CASRPRAALYEQYF. The CDR3 coding sequence is TGTGCCAGCAGACCCCGGGCAGCTCTCTACGAGCAGTACTTC. This chain uses TRBV19 with TRBJ2-7; D gene unclear. CDR3 size: 14 residues. The V and J ends lost 9 bases and 3 bases respectively, with 18 bases between them. The V gene's germline CDR1 is LNHDA and CDR2 SQIVND (reference sequence).

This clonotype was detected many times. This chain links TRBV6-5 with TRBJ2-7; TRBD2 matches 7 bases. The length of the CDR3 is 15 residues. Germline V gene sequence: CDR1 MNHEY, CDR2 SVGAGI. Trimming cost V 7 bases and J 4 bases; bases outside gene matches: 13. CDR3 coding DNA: TGTGCCAGCAAAGCACCCCGGGGGGTAGTTTACGAGCAGTACTTC. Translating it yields CASKAPRGVVYEQYF.

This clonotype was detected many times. For the CDR3, the DNA is TGTGCCAGCAGCTCGTGGGGGTTGAACACTGAAGCTTTCTTT. It codes for CASSSWGLNTEAFF. J is TRBJ1-1 and V is TRBV7-9; D might be TRBD1 (5 bases). Germline V gene lookup returns CDR1 SEHNR and CDR2 FQNEAQ (reference sequence). The CDR3 contains 14 residues. V lost 4 bases and J lost 0, with 9 bases in between.

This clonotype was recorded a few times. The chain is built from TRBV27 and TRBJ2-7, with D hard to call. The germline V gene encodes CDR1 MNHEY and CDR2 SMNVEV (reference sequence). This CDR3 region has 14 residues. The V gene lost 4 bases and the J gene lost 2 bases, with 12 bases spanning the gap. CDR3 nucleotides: TGTGCCAGCAGTTCCCGTCATCCTACCTACGAGCAGTACTTC. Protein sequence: CASSSRHPTYEQYF.

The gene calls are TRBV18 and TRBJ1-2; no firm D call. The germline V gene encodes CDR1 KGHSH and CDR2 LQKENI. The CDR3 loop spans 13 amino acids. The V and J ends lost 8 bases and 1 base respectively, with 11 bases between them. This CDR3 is CASLPTGNYGYTF. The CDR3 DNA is TGTGCCAGCCTACCGACGGGTAACTATGGCTACACCTTC.

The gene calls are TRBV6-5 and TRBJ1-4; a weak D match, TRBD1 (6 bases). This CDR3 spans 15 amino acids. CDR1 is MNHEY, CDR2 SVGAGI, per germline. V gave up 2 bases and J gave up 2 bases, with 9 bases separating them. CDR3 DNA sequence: TGTGCCAGCAGTTACCAAGGGGGTACTAATGAAAAACTGTTTTTT. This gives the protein CASSYQGGTNEKLFF.

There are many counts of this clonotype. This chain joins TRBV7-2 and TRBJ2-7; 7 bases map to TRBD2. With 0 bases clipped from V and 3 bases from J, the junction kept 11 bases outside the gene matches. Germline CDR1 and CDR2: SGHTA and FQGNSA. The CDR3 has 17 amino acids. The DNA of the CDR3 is TGTGCCAGCAGCTTAGCCCCCCCCTCGGGAGGTTACTACGAGCAGTACTTC. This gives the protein CASSLAPPSGGYYEQYF.

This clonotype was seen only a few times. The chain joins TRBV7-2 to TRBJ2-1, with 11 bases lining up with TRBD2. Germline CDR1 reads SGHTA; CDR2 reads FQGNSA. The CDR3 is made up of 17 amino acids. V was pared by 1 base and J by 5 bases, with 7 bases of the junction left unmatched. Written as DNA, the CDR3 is TGTGCCAGCAGCTTAGTTTCTACTAGCGGGAGCAACAATGAGCAGTTCTTC. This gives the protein CASSLVSTSGSNNEQFF.

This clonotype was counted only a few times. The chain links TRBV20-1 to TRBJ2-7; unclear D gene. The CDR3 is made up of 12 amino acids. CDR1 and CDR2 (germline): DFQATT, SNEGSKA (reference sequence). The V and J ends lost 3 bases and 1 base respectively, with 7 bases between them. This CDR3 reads CSASGSSYEQYF. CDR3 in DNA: TGCAGTGCTAGCGGCTCGTCCTACGAGCAGTACTTC.